The following is a T cell receptor (beta chain) sequence with its context. Its specificity is unknown. These data belong to a study of molecular identifiers for immune sequencing clone quantification. The bulk TCR libraries were made with methods described before and with listed TCR primers. MiXCR, run by TCRdb on the PCR reads, gives a single entry per CDR3 protein. The sample lists under 350,000 distinct CDR3 sequences, roughly 23% occurring once. There are 16 residues in the CDR3. The germline gives CDR1 MNHEY, CDR2 SVGEGT. Unmatched junction bases numbered 5, after V lost 0 bases and J lost 4 bases. Study-level results: Clones above 20 RNA copies contained over 97% of effector molecules but under 1% of naive ones.

The chain employs TRBV6-2 or TRBV6-3 and TRBJ2-3, with TRBD2 matching 9 bases. Sequenced material: naive CD8+ T cells from blood, with Jurkat cell RNA spiked in. Noted subset: FACS-sorted CD8+CD4-CCR7+CD45RA+ naive T cells. The sequence was collected from a human donor in good health. Some libraries in this study had Jurkat cell RNA spiked in. The CDR3 nucleotides are TGTGCCAGCAGTTACTCGATTGGACTAGCGTCAGATACGCAGTATTTT. Its protein is CASSYSIGLASDTQYF.